A single sample is the source of the 20 T cell receptor beta chains below, sequenced in a study of cytomegalovirus exposure and HLA in healthy donors. PCR primers comprised 60 Vbeta and 13 Jbeta primers. Libraries were prepared by immunoSEQ multiplex PCR; TCRdb keeps only in-frame clonotypes and omits some of them. Here the sample spans 150,000 to 200,000 clones, over 80% being singletons. The sample consisted of PBMCs. These receptor sequences come from a girl aged 5-17 years in good health and CMV-seropositive.

The chain links TRBV7-8 to TRBJ2-1; 8 bases fit TRBD1. J lost 1 base, V lost 5 bases, and 10 bases had no gene match. This CDR3 region has 17 residues. Germline loops: CDR1 SGHVS, CDR2 FQNEAQ. The CDR3 sequence is CASSQDREVDSYNEQFF. DNA of the CDR3: TGTGCCAGCAGCCAGGACAGGGAAGTCGATTCCTACAATGAGCAGTTCTTC.

V usage is TRBV9 and J usage is TRBJ2-4, with D possibly matching TRBD2 (7 bases). Trimming stripped 4 bases from V and 7 bases from J, with 15 bases between. Germline assignment: CDR1 SGDLS and CDR2 YYNGEE. The length of the CDR3 is 14 residues. The DNA for the CDR3 is TGTGCCAGCAGCCCTCCGGGGGGCGGGAACATTCAGTACTTC. Protein: CASSPPGGGNIQYF.

V usage is TRBV27 and J usage is TRBJ2-7, with 8 bases fitting TRBD1. This CDR3 is 13 amino acids long. Germline-derived CDR1 and CDR2 are MNHEY and SMNVEV (reference sequence). V was clipped by 4 bases and J by 3 bases; unmatched bases: 2. The CDR3 here is CASSYGQGYEQYF. The DNA of the CDR3 is TGTGCCAGCAGTTATGGACAGGGCTACGAGCAGTACTTC.

J is TRBJ2-3 and V is TRBV15; D ambiguous. CDR1 is LNHNV and CDR2 is YYDKDF in the germline V gene (reference sequence). The ends were cut back, 0 bases at V and 6 bases at J, with 7 bases in the middle. CDR3 length: 13 amino acids. Here the CDR3 reads CATSRDLSDTQYF. The DNA for the CDR3 is TGTGCCACCAGCAGAGACCTGAGCGATACGCAGTATTTT. Based on the CDR3 plus reference TRBV15 and TRBJ2-3, the full variable domain is DAMVIQNPRYQVTQFGKPVTLSCSQTLNHNVMYWYQQKSSQAPKLLFHYYDKDFNNEADTPDNFQSRRPNTSFCFLDIRSPGLGDTAMYLCATSRDLSDTQYFGPGTRLTVL.

This clone was detected only a few times. The CDR3 nucleotides read TGTGCCAGCAGCTTAGAAGGAGATGGCTACACCTTC. Its protein is CASSLEGDGYTF. The genes are TRBV7-6 and TRBJ1-2; no definite D call. Germline V gives CDR1 SGHVS, CDR2 FNYEAQ. The V gene lost 1 base and the J gene lost 6 bases, with 6 bases spanning the gap. The CDR3 is made up of 12 amino acids.

The genes are TRBV5-1 and TRBJ2-7; a weak D match, TRBD1 (6 bases). V was cut by 2 bases and J by 0 bases, with 15 bases left in between. This CDR3 spans 16 amino acids. Germline V CDR1 and CDR2: SGHRS, YFSETQ. The CDR3 sequence is CASSLTPQGSSYEQYF. In DNA, the CDR3 is TGCGCCAGCAGCTTAACACCACAGGGTAGCTCCTACGAGCAGTACTTC.

This chain links TRBV5-4 with TRBJ2-4, with D possibly being TRBD1 (5 bases). The CDR3 loop spans 17 amino acids. Germline V CDR1 and CDR2: SGHNT, YYREEE (reference sequence). Between the trimmed V and J ends, which lost 4 bases and 0 bases, there was a span of 17 bases. The CDR3 sequence is CASSRKDSYVAKNIQYF. CDR3 bases: TGTGCCAGCAGCCGGAAAGACAGTTATGTAGCCAAAAACATTCAGTACTTC.

The chain joins TRBV15 to TRBJ2-4; 8 bases map to TRBD2. Trimming removed 0 bases from V and 6 bases from J; junction bases left unmatched: 4. The CDR3 is made up of 15 amino acids. Germline CDR1 is LNHNV and CDR2 is YYDKDF (reference sequence). This chain's CDR3 is CATSRDRGGSNIQYF. CDR3 bases: TGTGCCACCAGCAGAGATCGGGGGGGCTCAAACATTCAGTACTTC.

The chain uses TRBV4-2 and TRBJ2-7, with 14 nucleotides matching TRBD2. Trimming cost V 0 bases and J 7 bases; bases outside gene matches: 5. Looked up from germline, CDR1 is LGHNA and CDR2 is YNFKEQ. This CDR3 comprises 16 residues. In nucleotides, the CDR3 is TGTGCCAGCAGCCAAGACGGACTAGCGGGAGGAAGGGAGCAGTACTTC. It translates to CASSQDGLAGGREQYF.

V gene TRBV10-2 combines with J gene TRBJ1-5, with TRBD1 identical over 7 bases. The CDR3 has 17 residues. V lost 0 bases to trimming and J lost 6 bases; unmatched junction nucleotides: 11. Germline lookup yields CDR1 WSHSY and CDR2 SAAADI. CDR3 protein: CASSESQRGQGRQPQHF. The CDR3 coding sequence is TGCGCCAGCAGTGAGTCGCAAAGGGGGCAGGGGCGTCAGCCCCAGCATTTT.

The chain couples TRBV7-9 to TRBJ2-7, with D tentatively TRBD1 (5 bases). Trimming took 5 bases from V and 2 from J, leaving 13 bases between them. This CDR3 has 14 amino acids. Germline lookup yields CDR1 SEHNR and CDR2 FQNEAQ (reference sequence). The CDR3 protein is CASSPRDPPYEQYF. The CDR3 coding sequence is TGTGCCAGCAGCCCCAGGGATCCCCCCTACGAGCAGTACTTC. Complete variable domain (other parts from reference TRBV7-9 and TRBJ2-7): DTGVSQNPRHKITKRGQNVTFRCDPISEHNRLYWYRQTLGQGPEFLTYFQNEAQLEKSRLLSDRFSAERPKGSFSTLEIQRTEQGDSAMYLCASSPRDPPYEQYFGPGTRLTVT.

J is TRBJ1-2 and V is TRBV5-1, with TRBD1 matching over 8 bases. Germline assignment: CDR1 SGHRS and CDR2 YFSETQ. The CDR3 has 18 residues. After removal of 4 bases from V and 3 bases from J, the junction contained 17 bases not matched to a gene. This chain's CDR3 is CASSPKGQVFSPYYGYTF. DNA of the CDR3: TGCGCCAGCAGCCCTAAGGGACAGGTTTTTAGCCCCTACTATGGCTACACCTTC. The variable domain in full, with the rest retrieved from reference TRBV5-1 and TRBJ1-2, is KAGVTQTPRYLIKTRGQQVTLSCSPISGHRSVSWYQQTPGQGLQFLFEYFSETQRNKGNFPGRFSGRQFSNSRSEMNVSTLELGDSALYLCASSPKGQVFSPYYGYTFGSGTRLTVV.

The chain combines TRBV15 with TRBJ2-3; 9 bases are a match to TRBD2. The ends lost 2 bases at V and 6 bases at J; junction bases unmatched: 6. The CDR3 contains 15 residues. Germline V gives CDR1 LNHNV, CDR2 YYDKDF (reference sequence). DNA of the CDR3: TGTGCCACCAGCAGAAGAGCGGGGGGTGACGATACGCAGTATTTT. Amino acid sequence: CATSRRAGGDDTQYF.

The chain couples TRBV28 to TRBJ1-2, with D unresolved. Germline CDR1 MDHEN, CDR2 SYDVKM. This CDR3 spans 11 amino acids. Trimming took off 6 bases at V and 2 bases at J, with 4 bases between the two ends. The DNA of the CDR3 is TGTGCCAGCAGACAGAACTATGGCTACACCTTC. Encoded protein: CASRQNYGYTF.

This chain connects TRBV27 to TRBJ1-1, with D uncertain. CDR1 and CDR2 from the germline V gene are MNHEY and SMNVEV (reference sequence). V lost 3 bases, J lost 4 bases, and 12 bases lay in between. This CDR3 region has 14 residues. The CDR3 loop reads CASSLGTMTTEAFF. CDR3 nucleotide sequence: TGTGCCAGCAGTTTGGGCACCATGACCACTGAAGCTTTCTTT.

The gene calls are TRBV7-3 and TRBJ2-5; 11 nucleotides align to TRBD2. The germline CDR1 and CDR2 sequences are SGHTA and FQGTGA. V lost 2 bases to trimming and J lost 9 bases; unmatched junction nucleotides: 5. CDR3 size: 14 residues. Here the CDR3 DNA reads TGTGCCAGCAGCTTATTCCCTAGCGGGGGGTCCCAGTACTTC. This codes for CASSLFPSGGSQYF.

A few counts support this clone. The chain has TRBV5-1 and TRBJ2-3; 7 bases are shared with TRBD1. The CDR3 contains 15 residues. Germline V gene lookup returns CDR1 SGHRS and CDR2 YFSETQ. With 4 bases clipped from V and 2 bases from J, the junction kept 7 bases outside the gene matches. This CDR3 reads CASSRTGDATDTQYF. CDR3 coding DNA: TGCGCCAGCAGCAGAACAGGGGACGCCACAGATACGCAGTATTTT.

The rearrangement links TRBV10-2 to TRBJ1-2; TRBD1 aligns across 9 bases. The CDR3 is made up of 12 amino acids. CDR1 and CDR2 (germline): WSHSY, SAAADI. Unmatched junction bases numbered 4, after V lost 6 bases and J lost 8 bases. The CDR3, as DNA: TGCGCCAGCAGGGCGACAGGGGGAGGCTACACCTTC. Translation gives CASRATGGGYTF.

The DNA for the CDR3 is TGTGCCAGTAGTAGCGGAGGGGCGAACACTGAAGCTTTCTTT. As protein: CASSSGGANTEAFF. This chain joins TRBV19 and TRBJ1-1, with D possibly TRBD1 on 5 matching bases. There are 14 residues in the CDR3. CDR1 LNHDA and CDR2 SQIVND come from the germline V gene (reference sequence). The V end lost 4 bases, the J end lost 1 base, and 10 bases lay between the germline ends.

The rearrangement joins TRBV28 to TRBJ1-5; perhaps TRBD1 as D (6 bases). CDR1 is MDHEN and CDR2 is SYDVKM in the germline V gene. The CDR3 contains 19 residues. Trimming removed 2 bases from V and 0 bases from J, with 20 bases in between. CDR3 coding DNA: TGTGCCAGCAGTTTACCTCGAGGTCGGGACACCCTTAGCAATCAGCCCCAGCATTTT. This codes for CASSLPRGRDTLSNQPQHF.